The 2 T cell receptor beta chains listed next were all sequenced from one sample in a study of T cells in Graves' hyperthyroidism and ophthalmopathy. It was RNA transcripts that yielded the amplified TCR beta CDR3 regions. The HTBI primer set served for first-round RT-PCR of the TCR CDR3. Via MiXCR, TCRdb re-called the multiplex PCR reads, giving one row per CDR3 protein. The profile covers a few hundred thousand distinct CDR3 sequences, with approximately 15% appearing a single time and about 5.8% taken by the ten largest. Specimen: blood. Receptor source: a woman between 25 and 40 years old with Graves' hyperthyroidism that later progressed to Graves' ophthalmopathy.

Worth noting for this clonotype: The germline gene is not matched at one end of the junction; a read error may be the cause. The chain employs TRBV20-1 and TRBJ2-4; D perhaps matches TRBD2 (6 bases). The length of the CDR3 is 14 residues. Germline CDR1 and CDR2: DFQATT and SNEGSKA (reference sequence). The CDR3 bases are TGCAGTGCTAGTGCGGAACTAGCCAAAAACATTCGGTACTTC. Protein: CSASAELAKNIRYF.

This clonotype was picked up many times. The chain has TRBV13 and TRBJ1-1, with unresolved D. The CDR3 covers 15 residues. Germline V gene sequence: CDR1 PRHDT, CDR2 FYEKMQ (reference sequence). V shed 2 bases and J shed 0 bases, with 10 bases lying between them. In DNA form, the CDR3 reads TGTGCCAGCAGCTTAAGAAGCCAGATGAACACTGAAGCTTTCTTT. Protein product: CASSLRSQMNTEAFF.